One and the same sample provided the 21 T cell receptor beta chains below, sequenced in a study of cytomegalovirus exposure and HLA in healthy donors. Primers: 60 Vbeta forward and 13 Jbeta reverse. Sequenced by immunoSEQ multiplex PCR; TCRdb stores in-frame clones only, minus some. The sample holds roughly 100,000 clones, approximately 80% seen once. The specimen was PBMCs. The receptors here all came from a male donor in good health and CMV-seronegative.

The gene calls are TRBV7-3 and TRBJ2-3, with 8 positions matching TRBD2. This CDR3 is 16 amino acids long. The germline V gene has CDR1 SGHTA and CDR2 FQGTGA. J was trimmed by 4 bases and V by 0 bases; bases with no gene match: 6. CDR3 in DNA: TGTGCCAGCAGCTTAACTAGCGGGACGACTCCAGATACGCAGTATTTT. Translation gives CASSLTSGTTPDTQYF.

This clone was counted only a few times. This rearrangement joins TRBV5-1 to TRBJ1-1; TRBD1 is a possible D gene (6 bases). The V gene's germline CDR1 is SGHRS and CDR2 YFSETQ. This CDR3 is 14 amino acids long. V was cut by 2 bases and J by 1 base, with 9 bases left in between. The CDR3 loop is CASSFGGANTEAFF. In DNA, the CDR3 is TGCGCCAGCAGCTTTGGGGGCGCGAACACTGAAGCTTTCTTT.

The chain couples TRBV28 to TRBJ1-3; 8 bases are a match to TRBD1. The CDR3 is 15 amino acids. The germline gives CDR1 MDHEN, CDR2 SYDVKM. After removal of 6 bases from V and 4 bases from J, the junction contained 8 bases not matched to a gene. CDR3 residues: CASSSTGGHGNTIYF. The DNA of the CDR3 is TGTGCCAGCAGCTCCACAGGGGGGCACGGAAACACCATATATTTT.

This sequence joins TRBV5-4 and TRBJ2-3; perhaps TRBD2 as D (6 bases). The CDR3 extends over 14 amino acids. Germline values: CDR1 SGHNT, CDR2 YYREEE (reference sequence). The V end was cut by 4 bases, the J end by 6 bases, with 15 bases between. The CDR3: CASSQERERDTQYF. In nucleotides, the CDR3 is TGTGCCAGCAGCCAAGAACGGGAGAGGGATACGCAGTATTTT.

The gene calls are TRBV28 and TRBJ1-4, with D hard to call. Trimming removed 6 bases at V and 0 bases at J, with 20 bases between. The CDR3 is made up of 18 amino acids. CDR1 and CDR2 from the germline V gene are MDHEN and SYDVKM. CDR3 sequence reads: CASSPPPSRVATNEKLFF. Written as DNA, the CDR3 is TGTGCCAGCAGCCCTCCCCCCTCGAGGGTGGCAACTAATGAAAAACTGTTTTTT.

This clone occurred once. The chain combines TRBV28 with TRBJ2-7, with D perhaps TRBD2 (7 bases). Per germline, CDR1 MDHEN and CDR2 SYDVKM. This CDR3 comprises 16 residues. V was trimmed by 8 bases and J by 5 bases, leaving 25 bases between them. The CDR3 reads CASRALGAGVDHEQYF. CDR3 nucleotides: TGTGCCAGCCGGGCGCTGGGGGCGGGAGTGGACCACGAGCAGTACTTC.

The CDR3 DNA reads as TGTGCCAGCTCACCAGCAGGGGGCAACATCATTGAGCAGTTCTTC. This codes for CASSPAGGNIIEQFF. The V call is TRBV18, the J call TRBJ2-1; the match to TRBD1 covers 8 bases. Germline V gives CDR1 KGHSH, CDR2 LQKENI. There are 15 residues in the CDR3. The J segment lost 9 bases and the V segment lost 2 bases, leaving 9 bases of the junction unmatched.

This clone came up a few times. For the CDR3, the DNA is TGTGCCGGCGGACAGTTAAGGAACACTGAAGCTTTCTTT. Encoded protein: CAGGQLRNTEAFF. The gene calls are TRBV6-1 and TRBJ1-1, with a possible D match to TRBD1 (6 bases). Deletions cut 11 bases from V and 1 base from J, with 14 bases between. The CDR3 contains 13 residues. CDR1 is MNHNS, CDR2 SASEGT, per germline.

The genes are TRBV9 and TRBJ2-7, with D maybe TRBD1 (6 bases). The CDR3 has 16 amino acids. Germline V CDR1 and CDR2: SGDLS, YYNGEE. Trimming left V 0 bases short and J 1 base short, with 14 bases between. CDR3 amino acids: CASSVDETGSSYEQYF. In DNA form, the CDR3 reads TGTGCCAGCAGCGTAGACGAGACAGGATCGTCCTACGAGCAGTACTTC.

CDR3 loop: CASEGVGTEAFF. CDR3 sequence (DNA): TGTGCCAGCGAAGGGGTCGGCACTGAAGCTTTCTTT. This chain links TRBV7-9 with TRBJ1-1; perhaps TRBD1 as D (5 bases). V was shortened by 8 bases and J by 4 bases, with 11 bases between the two germline ends. CDR1 and CDR2 (germline): SEHNR, FQNEAQ (reference sequence). This CDR3 has 12 amino acids.

The chain recombines TRBV27 with TRBJ2-3; D is perhaps TRBD2 (5 bases). CDR3 size: 16 residues. Germline CDR1 is MNHEY and CDR2 is SMNVEV (reference sequence). Trimming removed 5 bases at V and 4 bases at J, with 19 bases between. CDR3 amino acids: CASSLLLADGADTQYF. CDR3 coding DNA: TGTGCCAGCAGTCTACTATTAGCCGACGGGGCAGATACGCAGTATTTT.

CDR3 residues: CASSLDRLAQSSYNEQFF. In DNA, the CDR3 is TGTGCCAGCAGCTTGGATAGATTAGCCCAGAGCTCCTACAATGAGCAGTTCTTC. This rearrangement joins TRBV5-4 to TRBJ2-1; no clear D. Germline assignment: CDR1 SGHNT and CDR2 YYREEE (reference sequence). The length of the CDR3 is 18 residues. V dropped 0 bases and J dropped 0 bases, with 16 bases sitting between them.

V usage is TRBV5-1 and J usage is TRBJ2-7, with 7 positions matching TRBD2. The V and J ends lost 4 bases and 0 bases, in that order; junction bases with no gene match: 4. This CDR3 comprises 14 residues. CDR1 is SGHRS and CDR2 is YFSETQ in the germline V gene. The CDR3 here is CASSPGTTSYEQYF. DNA of the CDR3: TGCGCCAGCAGCCCCGGGACTACCTCCTACGAGCAGTACTTC. The entire variable domain, with the rest obtained from reference TRBV5-1 and TRBJ2-7, is as follows: KAGVTQTPRYLIKTRGQQVTLSCSPISGHRSVSWYQQTPGQGLQFLFEYFSETQRNKGNFPGRFSGRQFSNSRSEMNVSTLELGDSALYLCASSPGTTSYEQYFGPGTRLTVT.

This chain links TRBV5-8 with TRBJ2-3; 12 positions agree with TRBD2. With 3 bases clipped from V and 4 bases from J, the junction kept 12 bases outside the gene matches. This CDR3 comprises 18 residues. Germline V lookup: CDR1 SGHTS, CDR2 YDEGEE. The CDR3 DNA reads TGTGCCAGCAGCTCCGGACTAGCGGGGACACTCCTCGCAGATACGCAGTATTTT. It encodes CASSSGLAGTLLADTQYF.

The CDR3 reads CASSRELGTGELFF. CDR3 nucleotides: TGTGCCAGCAGCCGAGAACTAGGCACCGGGGAGCTGTTTTTT. This sequence joins TRBV4-2 and TRBJ2-2, with a weak D call TRBD2 (5 bases). There are 14 residues in the CDR3. With 4 bases removed from V and 4 bases from J, the gap between germline ends came to 10 bases. Germline CDR1 is LGHNA and CDR2 is YNFKEQ.

The genes are TRBV7-3 and TRBJ2-1; weak D call: TRBD1 (6 bases). Germline V CDR1 and CDR2: SGHTA, FQGTGA. V dropped 1 base and J dropped 9 bases, with 19 bases sitting between them. The CDR3 consists of 16 residues. Written as DNA, the CDR3 is TGTGCCAGCAGCTTAAGGGGGCGCGGATATGATCCTGAGCAGTTCTTC. As protein: CASSLRGRGYDPEQFF.

CDR3 coding DNA: TGTGCCAGCAGCCAAGTCGGGGACAGGATATTATGTAGCAATCAGCCCCAGCATTTT. Protein product: CASSQVGDRILCSNQPQHF. The V call is TRBV14, the J call TRBJ1-5; 8 nucleotides line up with TRBD1. Trimming cost V 1 base and J 0 bases; bases outside gene matches: 11. The CDR3 contains 19 residues. Per germline, CDR1 SGHDN and CDR2 FVKESK.

The V call is TRBV7-3, the J call TRBJ2-2; 9 bases fit TRBD1. Trimming removed 5 bases from V and 3 bases from J; junction bases left unmatched: 7. The V gene's germline CDR1 is SGHTA and CDR2 FQGTGA. This CDR3 comprises 16 residues. The CDR3 is CASSPRGQGYTGELFF. The CDR3 bases are TGTGCCAGCAGCCCAAGGGGACAGGGATACACCGGGGAGCTGTTTTTT.

V and J are TRBV28 and TRBJ2-3; TRBD2 matches at 8 bases. The CDR3 is made up of 17 amino acids. Unmatched junction bases numbered 14, after V lost 6 bases and J lost 3 bases. The germline V gene has CDR1 MDHEN and CDR2 SYDVKM. CDR3 region: CASSLPRGLGYTDTQYF. In DNA, the CDR3 is TGTGCCAGCAGCCTCCCGCGGGGACTAGGATATACAGATACGCAGTATTTT.

The chain employs TRBV11-3 and TRBJ2-2; the match to TRBD2 covers 9 bases. The length of the CDR3 is 15 residues. With 8 bases clipped from V and 6 bases from J, the junction kept 10 bases outside the gene matches. Looked up from germline, CDR1 is SGHNT and CDR2 is YENEEA. The CDR3 protein is CASYGSGRPPGELFF. The CDR3 DNA follows: TGTGCCAGCTATGGGAGCGGGAGGCCCCCCGGGGAGCTGTTTTTT. The complete variable domain, with remaining parts taken from reference TRBV11-3 and TRBJ2-2, reads EAGVVQSPRYKIIEKKQPVAFWCNPISGHNTLYWYLQNLGQGPELLIRYENEEAVDDSQLPKDRFSAERLKGVDSTLKIQPAELGDSAVYLCASYGSGRPPGELFFGEGSRLTVL.

The chain joins TRBV2 to TRBJ2-7, with D perhaps matching TRBD2 (5 bases). CDR1 is SNHLY and CDR2 is FYNNEI in the germline V gene. This CDR3 comprises 13 residues. The V end was cut by 6 bases, the J end by 2 bases, with 11 bases between. The CDR3 bases are TGTGCCAGCAGGGTAGCGAGAACCTACGAGCAGTACTTC. Amino acid sequence: CASRVARTYEQYF.